This T cell receptor (beta chain) originates from a study of blood T cell repertoires in COVID-19. Study background: There were acute and convalescent COVID-19 samples, and they came from the United States, Italy and Spain.

Original data processing: Reference gene primers were amplified, and this amplification served to estimate nucleated cell counts. This table comes from immunoSEQ multiplex PCR, and its TCRdb copy is limited to in-frame clones, with some not included. The DNA gave D and trimming, while V, J and clone size come from that table. Here the sample spans about 310,000 clones, roughly 86% being singletons. Trimming took off 5 bases at V and 4 bases at J, with 9 bases between the two ends. Germline CDR1 and CDR2: SEHNR and FQNEAQ (reference sequence). CDR3 size: 12 residues. The clonotype originates from a man aged 70-80 years with acute or convalescent COVID-19. The sequencing input was peripheral blood. This chain connects TRBV7-9 to TRBJ2-7, with D uncertain. The DNA of the CDR3 is TGTGCCAGCAGCCTGACTGATTACGAGCAGTACTTC. This encodes CASSLTDYEQYF.